Here is one T cell receptor (beta chain) with its context. CDR3 length: 15 residues. Trimming cost V 6 bases and J 2 bases, with 16 bases left between them. Germline lookup yields CDR1 SGHTA and CDR2 FQGNSA. This specimen comes from a study of OX40 agonist ivuxolimab in advanced cancers. The table came from immunoSEQ multiplex PCR; TCRdb's copy has only in-frame clones and leaves some out. The sample yields about 150,000 clones, 85% to 95% seen once. The gene calls are TRBV7-2 and TRBJ2-5; D might be TRBD2 (6 bases). The clonotype originates from an adult with an advanced solid tumor such as melanoma, head and neck, liver or kidney cancer. Source: CD4+ or CD8+ T cells sorted from blood, taken in a trial of the OX40 agonist ivuxolimab. This CDR3 reads CASSINGGYQETQYF. In DNA form, the CDR3 reads TGTGCCAGCAGTATCAATGGGGGGTATCAAGAGACCCAGTACTTC.